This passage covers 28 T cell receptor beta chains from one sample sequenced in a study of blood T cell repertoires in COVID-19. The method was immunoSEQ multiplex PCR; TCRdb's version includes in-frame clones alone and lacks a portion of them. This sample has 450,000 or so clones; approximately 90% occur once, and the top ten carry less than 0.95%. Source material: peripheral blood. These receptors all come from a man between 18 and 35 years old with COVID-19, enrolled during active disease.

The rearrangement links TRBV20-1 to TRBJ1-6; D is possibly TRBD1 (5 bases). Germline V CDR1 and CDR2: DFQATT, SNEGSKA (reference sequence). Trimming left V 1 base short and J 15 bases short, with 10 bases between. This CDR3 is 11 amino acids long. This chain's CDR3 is CSARALGGLHF. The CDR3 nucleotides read TGCAGTGCTAGAGCCCTGGGGGGCCTCCACTTT.

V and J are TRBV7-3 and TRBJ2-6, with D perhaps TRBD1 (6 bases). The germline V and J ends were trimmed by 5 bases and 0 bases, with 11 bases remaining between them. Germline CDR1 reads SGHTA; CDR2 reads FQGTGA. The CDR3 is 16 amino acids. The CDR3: CASSVTGSSGANVLTF. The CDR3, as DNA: TGTGCCAGCAGCGTCACAGGGAGCTCTGGGGCCAACGTCCTGACTTTC.

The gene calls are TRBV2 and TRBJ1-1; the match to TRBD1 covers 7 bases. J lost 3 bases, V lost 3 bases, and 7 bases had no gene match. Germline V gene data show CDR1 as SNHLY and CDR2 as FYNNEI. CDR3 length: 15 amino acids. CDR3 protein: CASSDKTGKDTEAFF. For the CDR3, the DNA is TGTGCCAGCAGTGACAAGACAGGGAAGGACACTGAAGCTTTCTTT.

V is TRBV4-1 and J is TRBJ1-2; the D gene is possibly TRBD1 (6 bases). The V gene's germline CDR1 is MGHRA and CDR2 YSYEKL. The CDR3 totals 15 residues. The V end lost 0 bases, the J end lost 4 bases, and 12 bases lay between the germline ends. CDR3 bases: TGCGCCAGCAGCCAAGAGTCAGGGGCTAGCTATGGCTACACCTTC. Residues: CASSQESGASYGYTF.

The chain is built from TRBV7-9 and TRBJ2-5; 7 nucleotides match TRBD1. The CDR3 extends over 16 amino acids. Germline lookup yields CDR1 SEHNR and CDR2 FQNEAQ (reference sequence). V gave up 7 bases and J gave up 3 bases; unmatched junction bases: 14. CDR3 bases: TGTGCCAGCACCCAACCCCTCCGGGACAGCAAAGAGACCCAGTACTTC. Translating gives CASTQPLRDSKETQYF.

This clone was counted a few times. Written as DNA, the CDR3 is TGTGCCACCGGGAGGGTCTCTGGAAACACCATATATTTT. Translating it yields CATGRVSGNTIYF. This chain links TRBV7-9 with TRBJ1-3, with D hard to call. Trimming left V 10 bases short and J 0 bases short, with 10 bases between. This CDR3 region has 13 residues. The germline CDR1 and CDR2 sequences are SEHNR and FQNEAQ (reference sequence).

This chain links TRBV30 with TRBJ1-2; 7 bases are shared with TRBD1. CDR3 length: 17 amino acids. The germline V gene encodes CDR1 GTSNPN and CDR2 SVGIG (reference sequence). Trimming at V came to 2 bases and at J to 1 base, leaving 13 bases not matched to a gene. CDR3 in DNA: TGTGCCTGGAGTCCGACACAGCAGGGGGTACTTAACTATGGCTACACCTTC. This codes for CAWSPTQQGVLNYGYTF.

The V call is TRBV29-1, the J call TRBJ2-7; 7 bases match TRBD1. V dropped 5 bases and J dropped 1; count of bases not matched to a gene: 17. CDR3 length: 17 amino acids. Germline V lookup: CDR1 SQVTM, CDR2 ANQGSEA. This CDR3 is CSVLISGQPARSYEQYF. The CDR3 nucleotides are TGCAGCGTTCTTATATCGGGACAGCCGGCTCGGTCCTACGAGCAGTACTTC.

The CDR3 sequence is CASSLFRETQYF. CDR3 nucleotides: TGCGCCAGCAGCTTGTTCCGGGAGACCCAGTACTTC. The chain recombines TRBV5-1 with TRBJ2-5; D not resolved. The CDR3 runs 12 residues. Trimming took off 1 base at V and 5 bases at J, with 6 bases between the two ends. Germline-derived CDR1 and CDR2 are SGHRS and YFSETQ.

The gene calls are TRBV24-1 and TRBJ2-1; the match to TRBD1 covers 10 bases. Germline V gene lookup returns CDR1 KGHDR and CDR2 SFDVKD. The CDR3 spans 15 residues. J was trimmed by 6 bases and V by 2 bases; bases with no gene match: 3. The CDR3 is CATSDWDRGSNEQFF. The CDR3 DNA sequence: TGTGCCACCAGTGATTGGGACAGGGGAAGCAATGAGCAGTTCTTC.

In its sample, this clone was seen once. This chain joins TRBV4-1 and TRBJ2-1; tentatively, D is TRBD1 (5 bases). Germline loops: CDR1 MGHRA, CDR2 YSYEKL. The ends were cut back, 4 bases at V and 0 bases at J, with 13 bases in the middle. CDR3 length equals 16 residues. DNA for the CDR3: TGCGCCAGCAGCCCCACAGGACACTCCTCCTACAATGAGCAGTTCTTC. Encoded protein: CASSPTGHSSYNEQFF.

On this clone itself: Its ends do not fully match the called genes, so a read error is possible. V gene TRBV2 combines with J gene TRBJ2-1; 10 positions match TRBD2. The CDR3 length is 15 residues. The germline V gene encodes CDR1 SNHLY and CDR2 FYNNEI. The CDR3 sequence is CASREAGGAPNEQFF. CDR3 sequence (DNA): TGTGCCAGCAGGGAAGCGGGGGGGGCCCCCAATGAGCAGTTCTTC.

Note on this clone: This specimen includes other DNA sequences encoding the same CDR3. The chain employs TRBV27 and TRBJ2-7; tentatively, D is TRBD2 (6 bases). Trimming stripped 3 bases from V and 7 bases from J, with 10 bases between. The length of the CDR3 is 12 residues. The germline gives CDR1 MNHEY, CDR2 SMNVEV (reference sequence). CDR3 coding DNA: TGTGCCAGCAGTTTCACCGGAGGGGAGCAGTACTTC. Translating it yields CASSFTGGEQYF.

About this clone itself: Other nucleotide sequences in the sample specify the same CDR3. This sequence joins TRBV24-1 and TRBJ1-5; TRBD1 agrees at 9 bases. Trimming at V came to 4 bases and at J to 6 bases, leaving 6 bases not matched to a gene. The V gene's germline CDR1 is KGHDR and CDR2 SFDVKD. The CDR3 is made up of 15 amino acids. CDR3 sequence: CATSDPGQGGQPQHF. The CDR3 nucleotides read TGTGCCACCAGTGACCCGGGACAGGGCGGTCAGCCCCAGCATTTT.

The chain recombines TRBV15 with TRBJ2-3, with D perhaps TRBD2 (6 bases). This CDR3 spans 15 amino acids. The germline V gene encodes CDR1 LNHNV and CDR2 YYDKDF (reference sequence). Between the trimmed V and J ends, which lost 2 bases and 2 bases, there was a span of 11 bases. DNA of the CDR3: TGTGCCACCAGCAGAAGTCGGGAGACCACAGATACGCAGTATTTT. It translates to CATSRSRETTDTQYF. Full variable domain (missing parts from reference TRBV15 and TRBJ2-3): DAMVIQNPRYQVTQFGKPVTLSCSQTLNHNVMYWYQQKSSQAPKLLFHYYDKDFNNEADTPDNFQSRRPNTSFCFLDIRSPGLGDTAMYLCATSRSRETTDTQYFGPGTRLTVL.

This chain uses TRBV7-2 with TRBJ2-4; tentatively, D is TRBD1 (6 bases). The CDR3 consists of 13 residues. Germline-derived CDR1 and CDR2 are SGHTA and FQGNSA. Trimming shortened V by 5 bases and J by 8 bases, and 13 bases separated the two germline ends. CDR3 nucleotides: TGTGCCAGCAGCCCCGGACAGAGGGACATTCAGTACTTC. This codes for CASSPGQRDIQYF.

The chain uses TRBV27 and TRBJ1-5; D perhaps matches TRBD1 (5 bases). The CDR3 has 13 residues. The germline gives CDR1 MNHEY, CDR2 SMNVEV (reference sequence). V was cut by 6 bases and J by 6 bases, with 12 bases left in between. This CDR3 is CASRAGQGQPQHF. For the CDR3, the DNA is TGTGCCAGCAGGGCAGGGCAGGGTCAGCCCCAGCATTTT.

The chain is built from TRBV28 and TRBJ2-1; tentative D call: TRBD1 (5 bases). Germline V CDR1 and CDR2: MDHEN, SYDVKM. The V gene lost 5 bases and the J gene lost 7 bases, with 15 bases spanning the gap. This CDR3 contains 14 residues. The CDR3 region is CASSPQLQGNEQFF. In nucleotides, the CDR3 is TGTGCCAGCAGTCCGCAACTCCAGGGTAATGAGCAGTTCTTC.

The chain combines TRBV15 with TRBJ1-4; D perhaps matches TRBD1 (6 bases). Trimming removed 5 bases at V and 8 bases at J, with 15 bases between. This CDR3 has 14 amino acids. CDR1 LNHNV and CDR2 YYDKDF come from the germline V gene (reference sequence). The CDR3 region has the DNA TGTGCCACCAGCTGGGGGGGGCGAGCGGAAAAACTGTTTTTT. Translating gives CATSWGGRAEKLFF.

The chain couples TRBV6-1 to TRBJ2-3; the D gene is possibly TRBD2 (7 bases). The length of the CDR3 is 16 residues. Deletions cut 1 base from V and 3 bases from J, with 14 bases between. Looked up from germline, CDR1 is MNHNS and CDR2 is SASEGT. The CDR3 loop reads CASSEVVGGRTDTQYF. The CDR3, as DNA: TGTGCCAGCAGTGAAGTCGTGGGGGGGCGAACAGATACGCAGTATTTT.

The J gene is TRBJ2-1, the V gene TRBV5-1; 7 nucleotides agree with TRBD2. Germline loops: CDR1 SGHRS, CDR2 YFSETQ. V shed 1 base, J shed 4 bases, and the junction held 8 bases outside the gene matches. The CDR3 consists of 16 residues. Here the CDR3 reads CASSLRGGSPYNEQFF. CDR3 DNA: TGCGCCAGCAGCTTGCGAGGCGGGAGCCCTTACAATGAGCAGTTCTTC. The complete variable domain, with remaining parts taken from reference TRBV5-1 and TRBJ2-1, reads KAGVTQTPRYLIKTRGQQVTLSCSPISGHRSVSWYQQTPGQGLQFLFEYFSETQRNKGNFPGRFSGRQFSNSRSEMNVSTLELGDSALYLCASSLRGGSPYNEQFFGPGTRLTVL.

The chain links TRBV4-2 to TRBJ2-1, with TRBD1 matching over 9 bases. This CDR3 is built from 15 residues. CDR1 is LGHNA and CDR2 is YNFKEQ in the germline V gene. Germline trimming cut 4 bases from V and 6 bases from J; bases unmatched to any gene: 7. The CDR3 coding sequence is TGTGCCAGCAGCCCCATGGGACAGGGTGCCAATGAGCAGTTCTTC. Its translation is CASSPMGQGANEQFF.

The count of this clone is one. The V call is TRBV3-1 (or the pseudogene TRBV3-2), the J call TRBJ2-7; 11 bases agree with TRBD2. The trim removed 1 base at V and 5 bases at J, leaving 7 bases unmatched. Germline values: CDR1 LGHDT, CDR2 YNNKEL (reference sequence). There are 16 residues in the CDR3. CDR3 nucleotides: TGTGCCAGCAGCCAAGTTGGGACTAGCGGAGTCAACGAGCAGTACTTC. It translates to CASSQVGTSGVNEQYF.

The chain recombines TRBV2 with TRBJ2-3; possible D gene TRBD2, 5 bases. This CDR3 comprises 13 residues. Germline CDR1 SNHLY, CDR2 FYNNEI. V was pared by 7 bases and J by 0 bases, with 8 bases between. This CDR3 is CASTRRSTDTQYF. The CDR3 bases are TGTGCCAGCACCCGGAGGAGCACAGATACGCAGTATTTT.

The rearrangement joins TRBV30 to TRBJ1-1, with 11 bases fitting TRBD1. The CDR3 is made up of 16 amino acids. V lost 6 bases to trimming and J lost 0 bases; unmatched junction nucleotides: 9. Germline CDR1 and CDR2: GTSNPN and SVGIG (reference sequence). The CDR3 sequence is CACRRDRGTMNTEAFF. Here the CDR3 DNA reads TGTGCCTGCCGCCGGGACAGGGGGACGATGAACACTGAAGCTTTCTTT.

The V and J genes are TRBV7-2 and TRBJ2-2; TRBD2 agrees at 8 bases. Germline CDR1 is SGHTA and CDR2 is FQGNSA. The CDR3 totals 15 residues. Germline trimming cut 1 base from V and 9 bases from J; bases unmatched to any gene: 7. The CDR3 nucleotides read TGTGCCAGCAGCTTAGGGGGCGCGGGGGGCCGGGAGCTGTTTTTT. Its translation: CASSLGGAGGRELFF.

CDR3 loop: CASSQDSSGPYYEQYF. The CDR3 DNA reads as TGCGCCAGCAGCCAAGATTCCAGCGGGCCTTACTACGAGCAGTACTTC. The chain is built from TRBV4-1 and TRBJ2-7; a weak D match, TRBD2 (6 bases). The V gene's germline CDR1 is MGHRA and CDR2 YSYEKL. V was cut by 0 bases and J by 3 bases, with 15 bases left in between. The CDR3 covers 16 residues.

DNA for the CDR3: TGTGCCAGCTCACCCCGGAACGGCGCGAGGGAATACAATGAGCAGTTCTTC. This encodes CASSPRNGAREYNEQFF. The chain links TRBV18 to TRBJ2-1, with D possibly being TRBD2 (5 bases). V lost 3 bases, J lost 4 bases, and 19 bases lay in between. The CDR3 runs 17 residues. CDR1 and CDR2 from the germline V gene are KGHSH and LQKENI.